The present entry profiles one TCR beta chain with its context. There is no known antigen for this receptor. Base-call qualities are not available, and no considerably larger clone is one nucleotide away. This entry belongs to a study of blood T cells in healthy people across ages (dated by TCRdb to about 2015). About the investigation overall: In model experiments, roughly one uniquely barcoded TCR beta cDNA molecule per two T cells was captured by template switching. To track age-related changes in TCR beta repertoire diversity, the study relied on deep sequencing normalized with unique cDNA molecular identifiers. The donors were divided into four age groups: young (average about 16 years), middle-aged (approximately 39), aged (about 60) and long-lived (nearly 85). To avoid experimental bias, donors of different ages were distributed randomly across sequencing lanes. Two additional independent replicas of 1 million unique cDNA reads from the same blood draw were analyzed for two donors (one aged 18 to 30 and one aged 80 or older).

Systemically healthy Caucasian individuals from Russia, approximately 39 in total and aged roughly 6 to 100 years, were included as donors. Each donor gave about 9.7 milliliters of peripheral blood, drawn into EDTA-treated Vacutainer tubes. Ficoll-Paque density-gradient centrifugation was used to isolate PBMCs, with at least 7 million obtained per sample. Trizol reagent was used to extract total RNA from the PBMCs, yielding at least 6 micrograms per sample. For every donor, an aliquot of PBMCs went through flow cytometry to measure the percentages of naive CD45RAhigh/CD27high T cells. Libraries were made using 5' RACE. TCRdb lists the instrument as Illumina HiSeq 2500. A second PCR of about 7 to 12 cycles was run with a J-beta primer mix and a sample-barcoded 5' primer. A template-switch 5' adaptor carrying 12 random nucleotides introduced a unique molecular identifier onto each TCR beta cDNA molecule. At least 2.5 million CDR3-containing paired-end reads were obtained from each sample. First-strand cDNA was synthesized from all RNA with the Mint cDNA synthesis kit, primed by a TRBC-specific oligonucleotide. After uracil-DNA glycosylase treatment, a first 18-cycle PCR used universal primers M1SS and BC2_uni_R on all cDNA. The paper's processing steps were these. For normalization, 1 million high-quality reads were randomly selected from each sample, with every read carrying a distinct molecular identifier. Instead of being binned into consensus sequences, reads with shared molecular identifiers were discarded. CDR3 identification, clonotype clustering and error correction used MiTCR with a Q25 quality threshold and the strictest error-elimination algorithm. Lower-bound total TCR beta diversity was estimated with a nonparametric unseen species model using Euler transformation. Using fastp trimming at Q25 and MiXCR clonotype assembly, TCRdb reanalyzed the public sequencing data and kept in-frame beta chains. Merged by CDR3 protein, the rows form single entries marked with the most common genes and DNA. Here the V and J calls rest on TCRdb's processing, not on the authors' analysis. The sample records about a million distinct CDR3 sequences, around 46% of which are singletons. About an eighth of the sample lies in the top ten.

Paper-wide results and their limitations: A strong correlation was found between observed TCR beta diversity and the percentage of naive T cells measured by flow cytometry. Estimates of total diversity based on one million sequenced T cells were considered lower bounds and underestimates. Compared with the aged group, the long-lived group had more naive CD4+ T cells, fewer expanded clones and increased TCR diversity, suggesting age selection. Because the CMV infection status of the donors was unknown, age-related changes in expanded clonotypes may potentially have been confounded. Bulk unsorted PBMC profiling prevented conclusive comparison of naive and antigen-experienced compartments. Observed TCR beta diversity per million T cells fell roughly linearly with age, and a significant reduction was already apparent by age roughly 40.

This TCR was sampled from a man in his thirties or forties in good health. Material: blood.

CDR3 loop: CASRYGGGTDTQYF. DNA sequence: TGTGCCAGCAGATACGGAGGCGGCACAGATACGCAGTATTTT. The rearranged segments are TRBV14 and TRBJ2-3; TRBD2 might be the D gene, on 5 matching bases. CDR1 and CDR2 were assigned from the germline V gene as SGHDN and FVKESK. Trimming takes 6 bases from V and 1 base from J, and the germline ends sit 11 bases apart. The CDR3 spans 14 residues, from the cysteine through the phenylalanine. The retained sequence is limited to the CDR3, 42 bases, with the frame set at the first base. Extended through the reference TRBV14 and TRBJ2-3 proteins, this CDR3 yields the full variable domain: EAGVTQFPSHSVIEKGQTVTLRCDPISGHDNLYWYRRVMGKEIKFLLHFVKESKQDESGMPNNRFLAERTGGTYSTLKVQPAELEDSGVYFCASRYGGGTDTQYFGPGTRLTVL.